The source of this T cell receptor (beta chain) is a study of T cell responses to AZD1222 COVID-19 vaccine. Points on this clone: Its antigen remains unknown.

V lost 2 bases, J lost 2 bases, and 12 bases lay in between. The CDR3 consists of 14 residues. The V gene's germline CDR1 is GTSNPN and CDR2 SVGIG (reference sequence). Method: immunoSEQ multiplex PCR; TCRdb's copy keeps in-frame clones and lacks some. This sample carries tens of thousands of clones, roughly 83% of them seen once, and the ten largest clones take approximately 30%. Whole-study findings and limits: Of the AZD1222 recipients, only 5 to 7 were seropositive at baseline. A mostly white British donor set with more females was recruited, and clonal diversity was possibly underestimated. Among spike-specific TCRs, nearly half reportedly target unmutated variant regions.

Sequences were derived from peripheral blood, sampled on day 0 of AZD1222 vaccination. The sequence was obtained from an adult in good health. This sequence joins TRBV30 and TRBJ2-5, with a weak D call TRBD1 (6 bases). This CDR3 reads CAWSFRTAQETQYF. The CDR3 DNA reads as TGTGCCTGGAGTTTCAGGACAGCTCAAGAGACCCAGTACTTC.